Given below is one T cell receptor beta chain in context. The sample comes from a study of cytomegalovirus exposure and HLA in healthy donors. 60 Vbeta and 13 Jbeta primers were used in PCR. The table came from immunoSEQ multiplex PCR; TCRdb's copy has only in-frame clones and leaves some out. The table records about 180,000 clones, over 65% of them present only once. Sequenced: PBMCs. This sequence originates from a man younger than 35 in good health and CMV-seronegative.

CDR3 sequence (DNA): TGTGCCAGCAGCGCCGGGACAGGTTACTATGGCTACACCTTC. This gives the protein CASSAGTGYYGYTF. This chain links TRBV6-1 with TRBJ1-2; 8 bases fit TRBD1. J was trimmed by 3 bases and V by 6 bases; bases with no gene match: 6. CDR1 is MNHNS and CDR2 is SASEGT in the germline V gene. The CDR3 runs 14 residues.